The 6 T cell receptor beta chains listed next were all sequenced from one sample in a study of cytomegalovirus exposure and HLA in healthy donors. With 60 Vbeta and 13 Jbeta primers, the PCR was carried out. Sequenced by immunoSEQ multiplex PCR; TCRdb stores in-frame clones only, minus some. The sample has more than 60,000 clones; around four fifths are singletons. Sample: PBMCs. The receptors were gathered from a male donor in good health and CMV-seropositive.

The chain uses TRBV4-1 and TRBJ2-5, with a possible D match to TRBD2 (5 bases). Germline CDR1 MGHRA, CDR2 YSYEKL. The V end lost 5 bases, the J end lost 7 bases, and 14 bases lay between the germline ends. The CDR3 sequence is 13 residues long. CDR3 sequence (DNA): TGCGCCAGCAGCGCTTTTGGGAGTGGGACCCAGTACTTC. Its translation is CASSAFGSGTQYF.

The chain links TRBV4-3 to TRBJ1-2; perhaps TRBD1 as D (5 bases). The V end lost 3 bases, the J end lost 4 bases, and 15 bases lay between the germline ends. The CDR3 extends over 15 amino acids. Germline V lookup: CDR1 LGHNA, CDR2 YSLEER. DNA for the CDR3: TGCGCCAGCAGCCAGGTCGGGGGAAGTGGCTATGGCTACACCTTC. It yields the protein CASSQVGGSGYGYTF.

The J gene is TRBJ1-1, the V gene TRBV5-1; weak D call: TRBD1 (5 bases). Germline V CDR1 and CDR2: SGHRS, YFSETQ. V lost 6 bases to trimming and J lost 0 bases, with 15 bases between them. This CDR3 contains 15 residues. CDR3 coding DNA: TGCGCCAGCAAATCCCTACAGGACATGAACACTGAAGCTTTCTTT. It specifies CASKSLQDMNTEAFF.

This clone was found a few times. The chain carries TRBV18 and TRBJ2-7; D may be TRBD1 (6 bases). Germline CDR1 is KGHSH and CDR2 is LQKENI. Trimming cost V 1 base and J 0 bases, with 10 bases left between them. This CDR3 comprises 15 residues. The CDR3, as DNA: TGTGCCAGCTCACCACGCAGGACAGACTCCTACGAGCAGTACTTC. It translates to CASSPRRTDSYEQYF.

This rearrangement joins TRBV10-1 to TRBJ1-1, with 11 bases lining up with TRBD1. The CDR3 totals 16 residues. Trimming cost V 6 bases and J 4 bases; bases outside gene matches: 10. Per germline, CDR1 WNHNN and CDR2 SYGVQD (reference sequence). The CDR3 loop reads CASRVRDRGSATEAFF. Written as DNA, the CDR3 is TGCGCCAGCAGAGTCCGGGACAGGGGGTCGGCCACTGAAGCTTTCTTT.

The CDR3 loop is CASRSFRGSNYGYTF. DNA for the CDR3: TGTGCCAGCAGGTCTTTCAGGGGGTCTAACTATGGCTACACCTTC. This chain links TRBV28 with TRBJ1-2, with TRBD1 identical over 7 bases. This CDR3 has 15 residues. V lost 6 bases, J lost 0 bases, and 7 bases stayed unmatched. Per the germline V gene, CDR1 is MDHEN and CDR2 is SYDVKM.